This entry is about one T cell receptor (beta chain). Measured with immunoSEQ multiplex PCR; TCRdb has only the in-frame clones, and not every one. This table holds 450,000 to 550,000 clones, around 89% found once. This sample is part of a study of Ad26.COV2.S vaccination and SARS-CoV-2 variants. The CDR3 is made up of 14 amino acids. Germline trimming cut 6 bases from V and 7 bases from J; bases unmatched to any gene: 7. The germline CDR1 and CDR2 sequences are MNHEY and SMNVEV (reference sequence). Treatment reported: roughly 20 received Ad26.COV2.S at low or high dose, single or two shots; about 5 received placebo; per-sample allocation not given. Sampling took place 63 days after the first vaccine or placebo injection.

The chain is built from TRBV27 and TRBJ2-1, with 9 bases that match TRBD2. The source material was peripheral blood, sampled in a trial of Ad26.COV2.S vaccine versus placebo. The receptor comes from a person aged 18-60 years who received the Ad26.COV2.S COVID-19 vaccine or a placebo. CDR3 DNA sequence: TGTGCCAGCAGCGTAGCGGGAGTGCGGAATGAGCAGTTCTTC. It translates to CASSVAGVRNEQFF.